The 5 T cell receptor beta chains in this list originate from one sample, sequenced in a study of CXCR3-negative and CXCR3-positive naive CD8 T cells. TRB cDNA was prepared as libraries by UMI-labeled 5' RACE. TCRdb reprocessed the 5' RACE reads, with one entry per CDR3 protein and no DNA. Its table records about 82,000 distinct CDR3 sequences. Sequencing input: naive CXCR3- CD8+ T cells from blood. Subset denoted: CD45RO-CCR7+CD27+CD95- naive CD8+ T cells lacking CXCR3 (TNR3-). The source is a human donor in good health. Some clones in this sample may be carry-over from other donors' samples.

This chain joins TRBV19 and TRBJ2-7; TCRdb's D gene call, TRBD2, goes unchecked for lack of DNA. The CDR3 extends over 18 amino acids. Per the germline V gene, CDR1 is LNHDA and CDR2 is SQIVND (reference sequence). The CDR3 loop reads CASSDGLAGGPFSYEQYF.

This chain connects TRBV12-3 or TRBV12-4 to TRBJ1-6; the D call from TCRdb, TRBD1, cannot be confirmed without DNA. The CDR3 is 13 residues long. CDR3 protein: CASSHLGDSPLHF.

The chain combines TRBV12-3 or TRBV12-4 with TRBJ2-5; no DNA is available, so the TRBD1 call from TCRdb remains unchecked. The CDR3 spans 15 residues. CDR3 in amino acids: CASSYPYQGDRTQYF.

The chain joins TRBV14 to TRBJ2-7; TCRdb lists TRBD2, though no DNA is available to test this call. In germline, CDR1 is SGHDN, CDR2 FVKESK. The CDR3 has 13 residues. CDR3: CASSQAGWSEQYF.

CDR3 sequence reads: CASSQLSGARESGGDTQYF. The chain joins TRBV7-9 to TRBJ2-3; no DNA is available, so the TRBD2 call from TCRdb remains unchecked. Looked up from germline, CDR1 is SEHNR and CDR2 is FQNEAQ (reference sequence). The CDR3 extends over 19 amino acids. Full variable domain (outside the CDR3, taken from reference TRBV7-9 and TRBJ2-3): DTGVSQNPRHKITKRGQNVTFRCDPISEHNRLYWYRQTLGQGPEFLTYFQNEAQLEKSRLLSDRFSAERPKGSFSTLEIQRTEQGDSAMYLCASSQLSGARESGGDTQYFGPGTRLTVL.